These T cell receptor beta chains were read from a single sample in a study of T cell responses to AZD1222 COVID-19 vaccine. Sequencing used immunoSEQ multiplex PCR; TCRdb keeps in-frame clones, though not all of them. The sample carries more than 90,000 clones, around 84% recorded once. This material consisted of peripheral blood, taken 28 days after the second AZD1222 dose. These receptors were taken from an adult who received the AZD1222 COVID-19 vaccine. CDR3s include the opening cysteine and the closing phenylalanine or tryptophan. Fields, in order: D gene, J gene, clone size, V gene, CDR3 DNA, CDR3 protein. The D gene is left open where the match is weak. The size of a clone is reported for some rows only, either as once, few or many, or as a class for expanded clones.

d_gene: -; j_gene: TRBJ1-1; abundance: -; v_gene: TRBV12-3/TRBV12-4; CDR3nt: TGTGCCAGCAGTTTGCGCCAACCCGAAGCTTTCTTT; CDR3aa: CASSLRQPEAFF
d_gene: -; j_gene: TRBJ2-2; abundance: -; v_gene: TRBV9; CDR3nt: TGTGCCAGCAGCCCCACAGGTTCCGGGGAGCTGTTTTTT; CDR3aa: CASSPTGSGELFF
d_gene: -; j_gene: TRBJ2-5; abundance: -; v_gene: TRBV7-9; CDR3nt: TGTGCCAGCAGCTTATCAGGGAGGAAGACCCAGTACTTC; CDR3aa: CASSLSGRKTQYF
d_gene: TRBD1; j_gene: TRBJ1-4; abundance: -; v_gene: TRBV3-1/TRBV3-2; CDR3nt: TGTGCCAGCAGCCTTGGACAGGGGGCCGGAAAACTGTTTTTT; CDR3aa: CASSLGQGAGKLFF
d_gene: TRBD1; j_gene: TRBJ1-4; abundance: -; v_gene: TRBV19; CDR3nt: TGTGCCAGTAGTGAACAACAGGGGTCTGAAAAACTGTTTTTT; CDR3aa: CASSEQQGSEKLFF
d_gene: -; j_gene: TRBJ2-7; abundance: -; v_gene: TRBV3-1/TRBV3-2; CDR3nt: TGTGCCAGCAGCCAAGTTGGTTCTATGGGAGAGCAGTACTTC; CDR3aa: CASSQVGSMGEQYF
d_gene: TRBD1; j_gene: TRBJ1-1; abundance: -; v_gene: TRBV5-1; CDR3nt: TGCGCCAGCAGTAGGGGGTCGGGGACAGCGAACACTGAAGCTTTCTTT; CDR3aa: CASSRGSGTANTEAFF
d_gene: -; j_gene: TRBJ1-3; abundance: -; v_gene: TRBV7-9; CDR3nt: TGTGCCAGCAGCCTCCTTCTAGGGATGGGAAACACCATATATTTT; CDR3aa: CASSLLLGMGNTIYF
d_gene: TRBD1; j_gene: TRBJ2-7; abundance: -; v_gene: TRBV11-2; CDR3nt: TGTGCCAGCAGCACCAGGGACAGGATGGGGAACGAGCAGTACTTC; CDR3aa: CASSTRDRMGNEQYF
d_gene: TRBD1; j_gene: TRBJ2-7; abundance: -; v_gene: TRBV5-6; CDR3nt: TGTGCCAGCAGCTTGGGACAGGGAGATTGGGAGCAGTACTTC; CDR3aa: CASSLGQGDWEQYF
d_gene: TRBD2; j_gene: TRBJ2-3; abundance: -; v_gene: TRBV14; CDR3nt: TGTGCCAGCAGTCGGACTAGCGGGGGCCCTGTAGGAGATACGCAGTATTTT; CDR3aa: CASSRTSGGPVGDTQYF
d_gene: TRBD1; j_gene: TRBJ1-1; abundance: -; v_gene: TRBV10-3; CDR3nt: TGTGCCATCAGTCCGGGACAGGATGAAGCTTTCTTT; CDR3aa: CAISPGQDEAFF
d_gene: -; j_gene: TRBJ2-3; abundance: -; v_gene: TRBV7-2; CDR3nt: TGTGCCAGCAGCTTAGAGGTGAGAGATACGCAGTATTTT; CDR3aa: CASSLEVRDTQYF
d_gene: -; j_gene: TRBJ1-2; abundance: -; v_gene: TRBV6-5; CDR3nt: TGTGCCAGCAGTTATACAGGGAATGGCTACACCTTC; CDR3aa: CASSYTGNGYTF
d_gene: TRBD2; j_gene: TRBJ2-5; abundance: -; v_gene: TRBV6-4; CDR3nt: TGTGCCAGCACCTTCGGGACTAGCGGAATTAAATCAGAGACCCAGTACTTC; CDR3aa: CASTFGTSGIKSETQYF
d_gene: -; j_gene: TRBJ1-5; abundance: -; v_gene: TRBV27; CDR3nt: TGTGCCAGCAGTTTAGCGTTTAATCAGCCCCAGCATTTT; CDR3aa: CASSLAFNQPQHF
d_gene: -; j_gene: TRBJ1-1; abundance: once; v_gene: TRBV6-6; CDR3nt: TGTGCCAGCAGCAGAGAGAACACTGAAGCTTTCTTT; CDR3aa: CASSRENTEAFF
d_gene: -; j_gene: TRBJ1-4; abundance: -; v_gene: TRBV5-6; CDR3nt: TGTGCCAGCAGCTACAGGACCGTGGGCAATGAAAAACTGTTTTTT; CDR3aa: CASSYRTVGNEKLFF
d_gene: -; j_gene: TRBJ2-7; abundance: once; v_gene: TRBV18; CDR3nt: TGTGCCAGCTCCCCGGACAGAAGCAGCTCCTACGAGCAGTACTTC; CDR3aa: CASSPDRSSSYEQYF
d_gene: -; j_gene: TRBJ1-3; abundance: -; v_gene: TRBV10-3; CDR3nt: TGTGCCATCAGTGAGTCATCAGGGGTTGGAAACACCATATATTTT; CDR3aa: CAISESSGVGNTIYF
d_gene: -; j_gene: TRBJ1-3; abundance: -; v_gene: TRBV5-1; CDR3nt: TGCGCCAGCAGCCAGGTACATGGAAACACCATATATTTT; CDR3aa: CASSQVHGNTIYF
d_gene: -; j_gene: TRBJ1-2; abundance: -; v_gene: TRBV7-2; CDR3nt: TGTGCCAGCAGCTTAGACGGGAACTATGGCTACACCTTC; CDR3aa: CASSLDGNYGYTF
d_gene: -; j_gene: TRBJ1-1; abundance: -; v_gene: TRBV3-1/TRBV3-2; CDR3nt: TGTGCCAGCAGCCAAGATGGCGGGGAGGGAGCTTTCTTT; CDR3aa: CASSQDGGEGAFF
d_gene: -; j_gene: TRBJ1-5; abundance: -; v_gene: TRBV7-2; CDR3nt: TGTGCCAGCAGCCTAAAAGGGGATCAGCCCCAGCATTTT; CDR3aa: CASSLKGDQPQHF
d_gene: -; j_gene: TRBJ2-1; abundance: -; v_gene: TRBV7-2; CDR3nt: TGTGCCAGCAGCCTACCCGGGAACAATGAGCAGTTCTTC; CDR3aa: CASSLPGNNEQFF
d_gene: -; j_gene: TRBJ1-1; abundance: -; v_gene: TRBV25-1; CDR3nt: TGTGCCAGCACCTCAGGGTTGAACACTGAAGCTTTCTTT; CDR3aa: CASTSGLNTEAFF
d_gene: -; j_gene: TRBJ1-1; abundance: -; v_gene: TRBV11-1; CDR3nt: TGTGCCAGCAGCTTAGGTTTCGACACTGAAGCTTTCTTT; CDR3aa: CASSLGFDTEAFF
d_gene: -; j_gene: TRBJ1-2; abundance: -; v_gene: TRBV19; CDR3nt: TGTGCCAGTAGTGTGCGTCGTCTCGTTAGATCATCAAACTATGGCTACACCTTC; CDR3aa: CASSVRRLVRSSNYGYTF
d_gene: TRBD1; j_gene: TRBJ1-1; abundance: -; v_gene: TRBV27; CDR3nt: TGTGCCAGCACCTTGAACAGGGGGGCCGGGTTGAGTGAAGCTTTCTTT; CDR3aa: CASTLNRGAGLSEAFF
d_gene: -; j_gene: TRBJ2-2; abundance: -; v_gene: TRBV7-7; CDR3nt: TGTGCCAGCAGCTTAGGGGCGAACACCGGGGAGCTGTTTTTT; CDR3aa: CASSLGANTGELFF
d_gene: TRBD1; j_gene: TRBJ2-7; abundance: medium-sized; v_gene: TRBV28; CDR3nt: TGTGCCAGCAGACCGGGACAGGGGTCCCACGAGCAGTACTTC; CDR3aa: CASRPGQGSHEQYF
d_gene: -; j_gene: TRBJ1-5; abundance: -; v_gene: TRBV10-3; CDR3nt: TGTGCCATCAGTGAGGGGGCGGGAAGGGGTAGCAATCAGCCCCAGCATTTT; CDR3aa: CAISEGAGRGSNQPQHF